The 19 T cell receptor beta chains in this list originate from one sample, sequenced in a study of response to subunit inactivated influenza vaccine. TCRdb analysed the RT-PCR reads with MiXCR anew, one entry per CDR3 protein. The sample has around 500,000 distinct CDR3 sequences, roughly 9.7% seen once; the top ten hold 10% to 15%. Sample: PBMCs from blood, taken more than 35 days after vaccination. The receptors originated from a man aged 50-59 years who received an inactivated influenza vaccine.

This chain uses TRBV5-1 with TRBJ1-4; D uncertain. The CDR3 runs to 12 residues. Germline V gene data show CDR1 as SGHRS and CDR2 as YFSETQ. V dropped 4 bases and J dropped 2 bases, with 3 bases sitting between them. This CDR3 is CASSTTNEKLFF. DNA of the CDR3: TGCGCCAGCAGCACCACTAATGAAAAACTGTTTTTT.

About this clonotype: It may be a read error: a sequence one base away is much more abundant. The chain couples TRBV7-9 to TRBJ2-7; D may correspond to TRBD1 or TRBD2 (5 bases each). The CDR3 covers 18 residues. Germline V gives CDR1 SEHNR, CDR2 FQNEAQ (reference sequence). CDR3 sequence: CAISFVGGLGGDAYEQYF. As DNA, the CDR3 is TGTGCCATCAGCTTTGTTGGTGGTTTAGGTGGGGACGCCTACGAGCAGTACTTC.

This clonotype has more than one count but fewer than ten. The rearrangement joins TRBV20-1 to TRBJ1-2; possible D gene TRBD1, 5 bases. CDR1 and CDR2 (germline): DFQATT, SNEGSKA (reference sequence). CDR3 length: 11 amino acids. Trimming cost V 2 bases and J 6 bases, with 7 bases left between them. The CDR3 DNA reads as TGCAGTGCTAGATTGGGGCATGGCTACACCTTC. Its protein product is CSARLGHGYTF.

This clonotype has only a few counts. The chain combines TRBV7-8 with TRBJ2-2, with D tentatively TRBD2 (6 bases). Germline V lookup: CDR1 SGHVS, CDR2 FQNEAQ. This CDR3 comprises 14 residues. V shed 8 bases and J shed 0 bases, with 10 bases lying between them. CDR3 sequence reads: CASLGGANTGELFF. CDR3 coding DNA: TGTGCCAGCTTGGGGGGTGCGAACACCGGGGAGCTGTTTTTT.

This clonotype came up a few times. The chain's CDR3 is CASSARGPTEAFF. The CDR3 coding sequence is TGTGCCAGCAGCGCCCGAGGTCCCACTGAAGCTTTCTTT. The chain recombines TRBV7-2 with TRBJ1-1; D ambiguous. Germline CDR1 and CDR2: SGHTA and FQGNSA. V was cut by 5 bases and J by 4 bases, with 11 bases left in between. The CDR3 is 13 residues long.

The rearrangement links TRBV12-3 or TRBV12-4 to TRBJ2-7; perhaps TRBD1 as D (5 bases). The CDR3 contains 16 residues. The V end was cut by 3 bases, the J end by 5 bases, with 20 bases between. This CDR3 reads CASSFNRRITNNEQYF. The DNA of the CDR3 is TGTGCCAGCAGTTTCAACAGGCGGATAACGAATAACGAGCAGTACTTC.

This clonotype was observed a few times. The chain couples TRBV9 to TRBJ2-3; D possibly corresponds to TRBD2 (6 bases). The V end lost 0 bases, the J end lost 0 bases, and 11 bases lay between the germline ends. The CDR3 is 16 residues long. CDR1 SGDLS and CDR2 YYNGEE come from the germline V gene. As DNA, the CDR3 is TGTGCCAGCAGCGTAGGTTGGCGGGGTAGCACAGATACGCAGTATTTT. This translates into CASSVGWRGSTDTQYF.

This clonotype was observed at least ten times. This CDR3 reads CASRTGSQPQHF. CDR3 nucleotides: TGTGCCAGCAGAACAGGGAGTCAGCCCCAGCATTTT. The V gene is TRBV27, the J gene TRBJ1-5; weak D call: TRBD1 (6 bases). Deletions cut 6 bases from V and 6 bases from J, with 9 bases between. In germline, CDR1 is MNHEY, CDR2 SMNVEV (reference sequence). The CDR3 has 12 residues.

This clonotype came up a few times. The rearrangement links TRBV28 to TRBJ2-7; D gene uncertain. V dropped 5 bases and J dropped 4 bases, with 9 bases sitting between them. From germline, CDR1 is MDHEN and CDR2 SYDVKM. The CDR3 runs to 12 residues. The CDR3 nucleotides read TGTGCCAGCAGTATTGCAGGTTACGAGCAGTACTTC. Translation gives CASSIAGYEQYF.

This chain connects TRBV6-2 or TRBV6-3 to TRBJ2-7; 7 bases agree with TRBD1. Germline values: CDR1 MNHEY, CDR2 SVGEGT. The V segment lost 6 bases and the J segment 7 bases; nucleotides outside the gene matches: 12. CDR3 length equals 14 residues. CDR3 protein: CASRLTRQGGEQYF. CDR3 nucleotide sequence: TGTGCCAGCAGGCTGACTCGACAGGGCGGGGAGCAGTACTTC.

This clonotype was seen a few times. The chain is built from TRBV7-9 and TRBJ2-6; D is unclear. V lost 1 base to trimming and J lost 2 bases, with 6 bases between them. Germline V gene sequence: CDR1 SEHNR, CDR2 FQNEAQ (reference sequence). This CDR3 region has 15 residues. Written as DNA, the CDR3 is TGTGCCAGCAGCTTAGGAATTCCTGGGGCCAACGTCCTGACTTTC. It yields the protein CASSLGIPGANVLTF. Using reference TRBV7-9 and TRBJ2-6 for the parts outside the CDR3, the full variable domain is DTGVSQNPRHKITKRGQNVTFRCDPISEHNRLYWYRQTLGQGPEFLTYFQNEAQLEKSRLLSDRFSAERPKGSFSTLEIQRTEQGDSAMYLCASSLGIPGANVLTFGAGSRLTVL.

The chain recombines TRBV20-1 with TRBJ2-3; 7 bases are a match to TRBD2. The CDR3 spans 12 residues. V trimming: 6 bases; J trimming: 2 bases; junction bases outside the gene matches: 2. Germline loops: CDR1 DFQATT, CDR2 SNEGSKA (reference sequence). In DNA, the CDR3 is TGCAGTGCCGGGACTATCACAGATACGCAGTATTTT. It is translated as CSAGTITDTQYF.

There are a few counts of this clonotype. The rearrangement links TRBV5-1 to TRBJ2-3, with D perhaps TRBD1 (5 bases). V was pared by 4 bases and J by 8 bases, with 20 bases between. Germline values: CDR1 SGHRS, CDR2 YFSETQ. The CDR3 consists of 15 residues. The CDR3 DNA reads TGCGCCAGCAGCGGGGCGGCGGACCCCCTGGGTACGCAGTATTTT. Its protein is CASSGAADPLGTQYF.

The chain employs TRBV4-3 and TRBJ2-7; D is uncertain. V was shortened by 1 base and J by 1 base, with 11 bases between the two germline ends. Germline V gene lookup returns CDR1 LGHNA and CDR2 YSLEER. This CDR3 region has 15 residues. The CDR3 DNA sequence: TGCGCCAGCAGCCAAGCGGTGGGATTTTCCTACGAGCAGTACTTC. This encodes CASSQAVGFSYEQYF.

A few counts support this clonotype. The genes are TRBV27 and TRBJ2-7, with unresolved D. This CDR3 spans 15 amino acids. Germline CDR1 MNHEY, CDR2 SMNVEV (reference sequence). Trimming took off 2 bases at V and 2 bases at J, with 13 bases between the two ends. CDR3 loop: CASSLGHQAPYEQYF. For the CDR3, the DNA is TGTGCCAGCAGTTTAGGGCATCAGGCGCCCTACGAGCAGTACTTC.

The chain uses TRBV28 and TRBJ2-7; D is possibly TRBD2 (6 bases). This CDR3 region has 16 residues. Germline CDR1 reads MDHEN; CDR2 reads SYDVKM. Trimming shortened V by 5 bases and J by 6 bases, and 23 bases separated the two germline ends. The CDR3 loop is CASSRFSLRRAPEQYF. The CDR3 DNA reads as TGTGCCAGCAGTCGGTTCTCCTTGCGGAGGGCACCCGAGCAGTACTTC.

This clonotype was counted only a few times. The V call is TRBV30, the J call TRBJ2-1; a weak D match, TRBD2 (6 bases). The CDR3 runs to 14 residues. V gave up 2 bases and J gave up 3 bases, with 11 bases separating them. CDR1 GTSNPN and CDR2 SVGIG come from the germline V gene (reference sequence). The chain's CDR3 is CAWSLGRGYNEQFF. CDR3 nucleotide sequence: TGTGCCTGGAGTCTGGGGCGGGGCTACAATGAGCAGTTCTTC. The full variable domain, in which reference TRBV30 and TRBJ2-1 provide the parts outside the CDR3, is SQTIHQWPATLVQPVGSPLSLECTVEGTSNPNLYWYRQAAGRGLQLLFYSVGIGQISSEVPQNLSASRPQDRQFILSSKKLLLSDSGFYLCAWSLGRGYNEQFFGPGTRLTVL.

This clonotype was counted only a few times. The chain uses TRBV12-3 or TRBV12-4 and TRBJ1-5; D gene unclear. V was cut by 2 bases and J by 11 bases, with 16 bases left in between. The CDR3 runs 14 residues. The CDR3 reads CASSLLTGVGSQHF. In DNA form, the CDR3 reads TGTGCCAGCAGTTTATTGACCGGGGTTGGGTCCCAGCATTTT.

The J gene is TRBJ2-7, the V gene TRBV28; TRBD1 matches at 9 bases. V lost 6 bases, J lost 3 bases, and 6 bases stayed unmatched. The germline V gene encodes CDR1 MDHEN and CDR2 SYDVKM. This CDR3 is built from 14 residues. In nucleotides, the CDR3 is TGTGCCAGCAGACTCGGGACAGGGCTCTACGAGCAGTACTTC. Translation: CASRLGTGLYEQYF.